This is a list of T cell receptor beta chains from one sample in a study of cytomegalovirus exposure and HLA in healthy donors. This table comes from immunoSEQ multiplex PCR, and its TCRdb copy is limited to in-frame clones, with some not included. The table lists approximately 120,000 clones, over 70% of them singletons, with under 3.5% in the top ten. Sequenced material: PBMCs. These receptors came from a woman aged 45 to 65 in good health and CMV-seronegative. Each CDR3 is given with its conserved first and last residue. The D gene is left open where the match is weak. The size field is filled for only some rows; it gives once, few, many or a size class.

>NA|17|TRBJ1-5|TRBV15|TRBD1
CATCSGTGLYSNQPQHF
TGTGCCACCTGTTCCGGGACAGGCCTTTATAGCAATCAGCCCCAGCATTTT
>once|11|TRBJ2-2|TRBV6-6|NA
CASSPTGELFF
TGTGCCAGCAGTCCTACCGGGGAGCTGTTTTTT
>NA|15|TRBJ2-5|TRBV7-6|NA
CASSLGQEYQETQYF
TGTGCCAGCAGCTTAGGTCAAGAGTACCAAGAGACCCAGTACTTC
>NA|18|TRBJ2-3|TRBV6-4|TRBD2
CASSEELAGHLSTDTQYF
TGTGCCAGCAGTGAAGAACTAGCGGGCCATCTAAGCACAGATACGCAGTATTTT
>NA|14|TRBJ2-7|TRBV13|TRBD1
CASRSGTGRNEQYF
TGTGCCAGCAGATCCGGGACAGGGAGGAACGAGCAGTACTTC
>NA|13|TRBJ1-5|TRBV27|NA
CASSPFSNQPQHF
TGTGCCAGCAGTCCCTTTAGCAATCAGCCCCAGCATTTT
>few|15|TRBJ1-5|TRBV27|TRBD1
CASSLTGQGNQPQHF
TGTGCCAGCAGTCTCACGGGACAGGGGAATCAGCCCCAGCATTTT
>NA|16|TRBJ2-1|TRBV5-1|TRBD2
CASSLSAGGGKVEQFF
TGCGCCAGCAGCCTTTCAGCGGGAGGGGGGAAAGTTGAGCAGTTCTTC
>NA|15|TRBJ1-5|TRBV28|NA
CASSWPLTGNQPQHF
TGTGCCAGCAGTTGGCCTCTAACAGGCAATCAGCCCCAGCATTTT
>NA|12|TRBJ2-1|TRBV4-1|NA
CASSQSGIEQFF
TGCGCCAGCAGCCAATCCGGGATTGAGCAGTTCTTC
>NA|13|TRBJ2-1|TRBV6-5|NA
CASSGSGSNEQFF
TGTGCCAGCAGCGGGTCGGGAAGCAATGAGCAGTTCTTC
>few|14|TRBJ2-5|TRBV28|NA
CASSYSRSRETQYF
TGTGCCAGCAGTTACAGTCGGTCGCGAGAGACCCAGTACTTC
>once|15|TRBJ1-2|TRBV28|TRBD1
CASSRRDRGLIGYTF
TGTGCCAGCAGCCGCCGGGACAGGGGGTTGATTGGCTACACCTTC
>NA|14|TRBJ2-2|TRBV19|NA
CASSPWQGPGELFF
TGTGCCAGTAGCCCCTGGCAGGGTCCCGGGGAGCTGTTTTTT
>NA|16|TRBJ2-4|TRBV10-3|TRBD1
CAISGGTGLVKNIQYF
TGTGCCATCAGTGGTGGGACAGGGCTTGTCAAAAACATTCAGTACTTC
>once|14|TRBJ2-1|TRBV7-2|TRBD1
CASSNRDRGNEQFF
TGTGCCAGCAGCAACCGGGACAGGGGCAATGAGCAGTTCTTC
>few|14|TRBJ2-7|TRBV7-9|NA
CASSFVRVGGEQYF
TGTGCCAGCAGCTTTGTTCGGGTCGGGGGCGAGCAGTACTTC
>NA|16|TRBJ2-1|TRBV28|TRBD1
CASSLDIGTADNEQFF
TGTGCCAGCAGTTTGGATATTGGGACAGCCGACAATGAGCAGTTCTTC
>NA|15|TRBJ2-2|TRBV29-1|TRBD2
CSVEGLAENTGELFF
TGCAGCGTTGAAGGACTAGCGGAAAACACCGGGGAGCTGTTTTTT
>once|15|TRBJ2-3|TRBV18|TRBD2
CASSPTSGTTDTQYF
TGTGCCAGCTCACCGACTAGCGGGACCACAGATACGCAGTATTTT
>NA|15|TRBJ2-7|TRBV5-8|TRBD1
CASSPEAGGLGEQYF
TGTGCCAGCAGCCCGGAGGCAGGGGGTTTAGGGGAGCAGTACTTC
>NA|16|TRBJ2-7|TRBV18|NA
CASSPLTSTGPDEQYF
TGTGCCAGCTCACCGCTAACTAGCACCGGGCCGGACGAGCAGTACTTC
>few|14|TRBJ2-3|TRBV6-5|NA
CASSPRLGGDTQYF
TGTGCCAGCAGTCCTCGACTGGGAGGAGATACGCAGTATTTT
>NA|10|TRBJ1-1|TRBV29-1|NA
CSGQTGEAFF
TGCAGCGGGCAGACGGGTGAAGCTTTCTTT
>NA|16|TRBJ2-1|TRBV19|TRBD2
CASTVGTTSGGNEQFF
TGTGCCAGTACGGTCGGGACTACCTCGGGAGGTAATGAGCAGTTCTTC
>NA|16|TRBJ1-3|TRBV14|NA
CASSHDGSYSGNTIYF
TGTGCCAGCAGCCACGATGGGAGTTACTCTGGAAACACCATATATTTT
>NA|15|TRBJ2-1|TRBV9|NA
CASSVVGAAYNEQFF
TGTGCCAGCAGCGTAGTGGGCGCCGCCTACAATGAGCAGTTCTTC
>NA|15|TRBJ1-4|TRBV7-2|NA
CASSLELPTNEKLFF
TGTGCCAGCAGCTTAGAACTGCCAACTAATGAAAAACTGTTTTTT
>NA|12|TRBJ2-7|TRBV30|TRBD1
CAWGQAAYEQYF
TGTGCCTGGGGACAGGCTGCCTACGAGCAGTACTTC
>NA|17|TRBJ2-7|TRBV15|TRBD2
CATSRPKGTSGTYEQYF
TGTGCCACCAGCAGACCGAAAGGGACTAGCGGCACCTACGAGCAGTACTTC
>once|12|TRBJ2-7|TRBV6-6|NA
CASRTGTYEQYF
TGTGCCAGCAGAACAGGGACCTACGAGCAGTACTTC
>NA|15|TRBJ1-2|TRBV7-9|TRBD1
CASSLGGQGARGYTF
TGTGCCAGCAGCTTAGGGGGACAGGGAGCCAGGGGCTACACCTTC
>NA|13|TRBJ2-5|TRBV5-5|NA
CASRAGHQETQYF
TGTGCCAGCAGGGCGGGGCACCAAGAGACCCAGTACTTC
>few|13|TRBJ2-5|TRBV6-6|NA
CAAKGGPRETQYF
TGTGCCGCCAAAGGGGGACCGAGGGAGACCCAGTACTTC
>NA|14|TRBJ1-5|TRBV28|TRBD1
CASSLGQGAQPQHF
TGTGCCAGCAGTTTAGGACAGGGGGCACAGCCCCAGCATTTT
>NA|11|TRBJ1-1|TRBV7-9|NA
CASREGQEAFF
TGTGCCAGCCGAGAGGGACAAGAAGCTTTCTTT
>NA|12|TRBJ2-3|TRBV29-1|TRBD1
CSVGTGADTQYF
TGCAGCGTGGGAACAGGGGCAGATACGCAGTATTTT
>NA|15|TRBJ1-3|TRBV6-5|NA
CASSYSRGSGNTIYF
TGTGCCAGCAGTTACTCAAGGGGTTCTGGAAACACCATATATTTT